The subject of this entry is one T cell receptor (beta chain). One end of the junction fails to match germline, which may point to a read error. This sample stems from a study of blood T cell repertoires in COVID-19. About the study: Whether acute or convalescent, the COVID-19 samples came from the United States, Italy and Spain. In each case, the material was cDNA or gDNA derived from T cells, B-cell-depleted T cells, or PBMCs.

The germline gives CDR1 GTSNPN, CDR2 SVGIG (reference sequence). This CDR3 is 13 amino acids long. Authors' analysis steps: Reference gene primer amplification gave estimated nucleated cell counts. The method was immunoSEQ multiplex PCR; TCRdb's version includes in-frame clones alone and lacks a portion of them. V, J and clone size are taken as reported in that table, and D and trimming were inferred from the DNA itself. Of about 250,000 clones detected, more than 65% appear once; the ten largest clones hold approximately 4.4%. Sequenced: peripheral blood. The chain recombines TRBV30 with TRBJ2-6; 8 positions agree with TRBD1. The clonotype was recovered from a man aged 45-65 years with active or convalescent COVID-19. This chain's CDR3 is CAWSVQGGNVLTF. The CDR3, as DNA: TGTGCCTGGAGTGTACAGGGGGGCAACGTCCTGACTTTC.